A selection of T cell receptor beta chains follows, all from one sample in a study of beta chain features in type 1 diabetes. The table came from immunoSEQ multiplex PCR; TCRdb's copy has only in-frame clones and leaves some out. The sample holds 600,000 to 700,000 clones, around an eighth seen once. The sample consisted of naive CD4+ T cells from blood. These receptors were taken from a man aged 30-40 years with type 1 diabetes. Both conserved end residues are trimmed from each CDR3. Clone size is shown for a subset of rows, as once, few, many or a class of expanded clone.

CDR3 protein	clone size	V gene	J gene
ASSVGTGGYQETQY	-	TRBV9	TRBJ2-5
ASKQGRDTEAF	-	TRBV25-1	TRBJ1-1
ASSLRGQGHQPQH	few	TRBV7-2	TRBJ1-5
ASSLRQQETQY	-	TRBV11-2	TRBJ2-5
ASSQWGSGGTEAF	-	TRBV4-3	TRBJ1-1
ASSDTGISPLH	-	TRBV6-5	TRBJ1-6
ASSLAAGNQPQH	few	TRBV7-2	TRBJ1-5
ASSLDGRGYT	few	TRBV7-2	TRBJ1-2
ASSEGGTAYGYT	-	TRBV6-1	TRBJ1-2
ASSFTVEVTGELF	-	TRBV7-2	TRBJ2-2